This paragraph reports one T cell receptor beta chain. Antigen unknown. The data stem from a study of graft-versus-host responses after intestinal transplantation. Overall study: All of the recipients had induction that used anti-thymocyte globulin, then tacrolimus and steroids for roughly three years.

Assay used: immunoSEQ multiplex PCR; TCRdb lists only in-frame clones, some missing. The sample includes 80,000 to 100,000 clones, around 91% of them seen just once. Study findings and constraints: GvH clonotypes were identified within recipient marrow, with a subset emerging first in ileum or blood.

Germline V CDR1 and CDR2: SGHRS, YFSETQ. V was pared by 5 bases and J by 4 bases, with 21 bases between. The length of the CDR3 is 17 residues. Sequencing used unstimulated CD4+ T cells sorted from spleen or lymph node cells, obtained before transplant. The chain combines TRBV5-1 with TRBJ2-2; tentative D call: TRBD2 (7 bases). The sequence was obtained from a human donor who was the organ donor for an intestinal transplant. The CDR3 DNA reads TGCGCCAGCAGAACTCTTGCCCGGGGGGCCGCCACCGGGGAGCTGTTTTTT. The encoded protein is CASRTLARGAATGELFF.